This TCR beta chain was profiled in a study of patients and donors after allogeneic stem cell transplantation. MiXCR was run by TCRdb on the RT-PCR reads, yielding one entry per CDR3 protein. The sample holds 150,000 to 200,000 distinct CDR3 sequences, approximately 30% seen once. The CDR3 consists of 18 residues. The junction had 7 bases not matched to a gene; V was cut back by 5 bases and J by 1 base. The germline V gene has CDR1 SGHVS and CDR2 FNYEAQ. In this sample, this clonotype turned up once. This chain uses TRBV7-6 with TRBJ2-1; 14 nucleotides agree with TRBD2. The sequenced sample consisted of blood, either unsorted or a sorted T cell fraction (not recorded which). The source is a human donor who was either an allogeneic HSCT recipient or a stem cell or donor lymphocyte infusion donor (not recorded which). It is not recorded whose cells these are; they may come from a transplant donor. The CDR3 loop is CASSPGLAGEGSYNEQFF. The CDR3 DNA sequence: TGTGCCAGCAGCCCGGGACTAGCGGGAGAGGGGTCCTACAATGAGCAGTTCTTC.